This note documents a single T cell receptor beta chain sequence. Its specific antigen is unknown. Base qualities are missing; no much larger clone stands one base away. This specimen comes from a study of T cells in Graves' hyperthyroidism and ophthalmopathy (dated by TCRdb to about 2019). Context from the whole study: Peripheral blood was collected at initial diagnosis, before any treatment. An independent validation cohort of fewer than 20 hyperthyroidism patients and roughly 16 patients who later progressed to ophthalmopathy tested prospective prediction of ophthalmopathy. In roughly six Graves' hyperthyroidism patients, the study also compared T-cell repertoires from thyroid tissue with T-cell repertoires from blood. The paper describes TCR Vbeta CDR3 sequencing of about 140 peripheral blood samples, made up of 43 ophthalmopathy patients, 70 to 80 hyperthyroidism patients and roughly 17 progressor patients. After sampling, hyperthyroidism patients received methimazole starting at 30 mg daily, and ophthalmopathy patients received high-dose intravenous methylprednisolone. The approximately 95 discovery patients were divided at random into training and test sets in a 7:3 ratio. To identify TCR V-J signatures that set the groups apart, the researchers used a discovery cohort of about a hundred patients, made up of 43 with Graves' ophthalmopathy and some 60 with stable Graves' hyperthyroidism.

Ophthalmopathy patients had moderately to severely active disease, with a Clinical Activity Score of 3 or more, a NOSPECS grade of 4 or more, and a disease duration of less than 3 months. The study excluded patients with uncontrolled infections, other autoimmune diseases, pregnancy or lactation. Clinical symptoms, serum thyroxine and TRAb, thyroid ultrasound, and orbital computed tomography formed the basis for the diagnoses. PBMCs were separated from 10 ml of fresh peripheral blood using Ficoll-Paque density gradient centrifugation. Total RNA was extracted with Trizol reagent, and quality was checked on an Agilent 2100 Bioanalyzer. Broader findings and caveats from the paper: Sample size was not statistically predetermined, and blinding of investigators to group allocation was not performed. During validation, the model predicted progression to ophthalmopathy a median of roughly six months ahead of onset, with around 70% sensitivity and roughly 72% specificity. A 13 V-J signature model separated ophthalmopathy from stable hyperthyroidism, with about 90% sensitivity and just under 84% specificity in cross-validation and 80%/75% in testing. Most expanded thyroid clonotypes (frequency above 0.001) were also detected in blood, a finding suggesting that blood repertoires may reflect thyroid immune responses.

Inclusive of the bounding cysteine and phenylalanine, the CDR3 is 14 residues long. This entry keeps only the CDR3 DNA: 42 bases, framed from base 1. Trimming leaves V shorter by 8 bases and J shorter by 3 bases, with the junction holding 6 bases beyond the gene matches. In the germline V gene, CDR1 corresponds to MNHNS and CDR2 to SASEGT. Amplification of TCR beta CDR3 regions was carried out from RNA transcripts. The first round of RT-PCR for the TCR CDR3 was performed with the HTBI primer set and the Qiagen OneStep RT-PCR kit. Libraries were constructed in a second round of multiplex PCR, after which size selection and purification were performed. Paired-end sequencing of the libraries was performed with 100 bp reads on an Illumina HiSeq2000. Processing in the source paper ran as follows. SOAPnuke was used to process the raw data, removing reads that contained adapters or uncalled bases, had a mean Phred below 15, or lacked an exact match to the constant primer or identifier. COPE v1.2.5 was used to merge high-quality paired reads, and clonotypes were defined as unique nucleotide sequences. MiTCR v1.1 was used to align clonotypes to the IMGT TRBV, TRBD and TRBJ reference segments. Analysis was restricted to V-J combinations with a frequency above 0.0001, which covered about 99% of repertoires. A TCS score was defined as the ratio between F50 (clonal expansion) and ExV (chaos), using BLOSUM62-based TCRdist between CDR3 peptides within each V-J. Welch's t-statistics and random forest reduced roughly 540 V-J features to under 15, which were used in a naive Bayes classifier (R e1071). TCRdb handled the public reads itself, with Q25 trimming in fastp and clone calling in MiXCR, and kept productive beta chains. Each entry is one CDR3 protein sequence, shown with its most common DNA and genes. The V and J calls follow TCRdb's processing rather than the paper's. In this sample the table shows approximately 300,000 distinct CDR3 sequences, roughly 19% of which occur a single time. The ten largest clonotypes hold under 40% of the sample.

The sequence is built from TRBV6-1 and TRBJ1-4; 7 central nucleotides agree with TRBD1. The source of this sequence is a man in his fifties or sixties with Graves' ophthalmopathy. The specimen was blood. The CDR3 region has the sequence CASCLDRPNEKLFF. The DNA sequence is TGTGCCAGCTGTCTGGACAGGCCTAATGAAAAACTGTTTTTT.